This entry lists 10 T cell receptor beta chains sequenced from one sample in a study of identical twins. TCRdb used MiXCR to reprocess the 5' RACE reads, holding one entry per CDR3 protein. The sample lists more than 1.5 million distinct CDR3 sequences; more than 30% were seen once. Input material: cord blood. Source of these receptors: a newborn girl in good health.

CDR3 sequence: CAIRPSGDSYNEQYF. CDR3 nucleotides: TGTGCCATCAGACCTAGCGGAGACTCCTACAATGAGCAGTACTTC. The chain recombines TRBV10-3 with TRBJ2-1, with 7 nucleotides matching TRBD2. The better agreement between TRBJ2-7 and the DNA end casts doubt on the J call. This CDR3 has 15 amino acids. From germline, CDR1 is ENHRY and CDR2 SYGVKD.

This clonotype was seen only a few times. V and J are TRBV5-1 and TRBJ2-1; 8 bases fit TRBD1. This CDR3 spans 16 amino acids. The junction had 14 bases not matched to a gene; V was cut back by 4 bases and J by 8 bases. Germline V gene data show CDR1 as SGHRS and CDR2 as YFSETQ. CDR3 sequence: CASSRGPGGNYDEQFF. The CDR3 DNA follows: TGCGCCAGCAGCCGCGGGCCAGGGGGCAATTACGATGAGCAGTTCTTC. The variable domain in full, completed from reference TRBV5-1 and TRBJ2-1, reads KAGVTQTPRYLIKTRGQQVTLSCSPISGHRSVSWYQQTPGQGLQFLFEYFSETQRNKGNFPGRFSGRQFSNSRSEMNVSTLELGDSALYLCASSRGPGGNYDEQFFGPGTRLTVL.

The chain links TRBV2 to TRBJ2-7; 7 bases map to TRBD2. CDR3 length: 15 amino acids. Germline V gene lookup returns CDR1 SNHLY and CDR2 FYNNEI. With 3 bases clipped from V and 3 bases from J, the junction kept 8 bases outside the gene matches. For the CDR3, the DNA is TGTGCCAGCAGTGAGGGCGGGAGCACCGTCTACGAGCAGTACTTC. The encoded protein is CASSEGGSTVYEQYF.

The rearrangement uses TRBV24-1 and TRBJ2-3; 7 bases fit TRBD1. From germline, CDR1 is KGHDR and CDR2 SFDVKD. The CDR3 extends over 17 amino acids. V lost 4 bases, J lost 0 bases, and 9 bases stayed unmatched. The CDR3: CATSDYGTASSTDTQYF. In DNA, the CDR3 is TGTGCCACCAGTGACTACGGGACAGCCTCTAGCACAGATACGCAGTATTTT.

Here the CDR3 reads CASSKGLYRDRDYGYTF. DNA of the CDR3: TGTGCCAGCAGCAAAGGGCTTTACCGGGACAGGGACTATGGCTACACCTTC. V and J are TRBV21-1 and TRBJ1-2; no check of the table's D call, TRBD1, against the DNA was made. TRBV21-1 is a documented pseudogene. CDR3 size: 17 residues.

The genes are TRBV9 and TRBJ2-1; D gene uncertain. Germline V gene sequence: CDR1 SGDLS, CDR2 YYNGEE. V lost 0 bases and J 6 bases, leaving 13 bases between the germline ends. This CDR3 comprises 15 residues. The CDR3 DNA follows: TGTGCCAGCAGCGTAGGGGCAACGGTCCCCAATGAGCAGTTCTTC. Its translation is CASSVGATVPNEQFF.

The genes are TRBV5-6 and TRBJ2-1, with 8 nucleotides matching TRBD2. CDR1 and CDR2 from the germline V gene are SGHDT and YYEEEE. The CDR3 sequence is 15 residues long. J was trimmed by 2 bases and V by 4 bases; bases with no gene match: 5. The CDR3 sequence is CASSHSGKTYNEQFF. DNA of the CDR3: TGTGCCAGCAGCCATAGCGGGAAAACCTACAATGAGCAGTTCTTC.

The sample holds a few counts of this clonotype. This chain connects TRBV29-1 to TRBJ2-4; TRBD1 is a possible D gene (7 bases). Germline CDR1 is SQVTM and CDR2 is ANQGSEA. The CDR3 sequence is 14 residues long. The V end was cut by 6 bases, the J end by 6 bases, with 18 bases between. CDR3 in amino acids: CSVKGGQILNIQYF. The DNA of the CDR3 is TGCAGCGTAAAGGGGGGACAGATTCTAAACATTCAGTACTTC.

The chain uses TRBV4-2 and TRBJ1-4; 7 positions agree with TRBD1. With 2 bases clipped from V and 5 bases from J, the junction kept 8 bases outside the gene matches. The germline CDR1 and CDR2 sequences are LGHNA and YNFKEQ. The CDR3 is made up of 16 amino acids. DNA of the CDR3: TGTGCCAGCAGCCAACGGGCAGGGGGAACCAATGAAAAACTGTTTTTT. Its protein product is CASSQRAGGTNEKLFF.

The chain uses TRBV29-1 and TRBJ2-5; TRBD2 matches 11 bases. The J call may be in error: the DNA end matches TRBJ2-7 better. Germline V gene data show CDR1 as SQVTM and CDR2 as ANQGSEA. This CDR3 spans 14 amino acids. CDR3 loop: CSVGTSGPHSEQYF. Here the CDR3 DNA reads TGCAGCGTCGGGACTAGCGGTCCCCACTCCGAGCAGTACTTC.